The 30 T cell receptor beta chains presented below share a single source sample, sequenced in a study of cytomegalovirus exposure and HLA in healthy donors. PCR employed 60 Vbeta and 13 Jbeta primers. Assay: immunoSEQ multiplex PCR; the TCRdb copy retains only in-frame clones and omits some. The sample records 100,000 to 140,000 clones, about 85% being singletons. Sequenced sample: PBMCs. Source of these receptors: a man in his thirties or forties in good health and CMV-seronegative.

This clone has just one count. V gene TRBV5-1 combines with J gene TRBJ1-2; the D gene is possibly TRBD1 (5 bases). The CDR3 length is 13 residues. The V gene's germline CDR1 is SGHRS and CDR2 YFSETQ. The germline V and J ends were trimmed by 0 bases and 8 bases, with 11 bases remaining between them. CDR3 DNA: TGCGCCAGCAGCTTGGACAACAGGAAAGGCTACACCTTC. Its translation: CASSLDNRKGYTF. Variable domain in full (rest from reference TRBV5-1 and TRBJ1-2): KAGVTQTPRYLIKTRGQQVTLSCSPISGHRSVSWYQQTPGQGLQFLFEYFSETQRNKGNFPGRFSGRQFSNSRSEMNVSTLELGDSALYLCASSLDNRKGYTFGSGTRLTVV.

The rearrangement joins TRBV13 to TRBJ1-1, with TRBD1 as a possible D gene (6 bases). The germline V gene encodes CDR1 PRHDT and CDR2 FYEKMQ (reference sequence). Trimming pared 3 bases from V and 6 bases from J, leaving 8 bases between. The CDR3 runs to 12 residues. CDR3 loop: CASSFRQAEAFF. For the CDR3, the DNA is TGTGCCAGCAGCTTCCGACAGGCTGAAGCTTTCTTT.

The chain has TRBV30 and TRBJ1-5; no definite D call. CDR1 GTSNPN and CDR2 SVGIG come from the germline V gene (reference sequence). CDR3 length equals 12 residues. The V gene lost 0 bases and the J gene lost 7 bases, with 7 bases spanning the gap. CDR3 bases: TGTGCCTGGAGTGTAGCGGGGCAGCCCCAGCATTTT. Its protein product is CAWSVAGQPQHF. The variable domain in full, with the rest retrieved from reference TRBV30 and TRBJ1-5, is SQTIHQWPATLVQPVGSPLSLECTVEGTSNPNLYWYRQAAGRGLQLLFYSVGIGQISSEVPQNLSASRPQDRQFILSSKKLLLSDSGFYLCAWSVAGQPQHFGDGTRLSIL.

The genes are TRBV28 and TRBJ2-7; TRBD2 agrees at 11 bases. The ends lost 6 bases at V and 4 bases at J; junction bases unmatched: 11. CDR3 length: 16 residues. Germline assignment: CDR1 MDHEN and CDR2 SYDVKM. This chain's CDR3 is CASRPQLAGVSYEQYF. The CDR3, as DNA: TGTGCCAGCAGACCCCAACTAGCGGGAGTATCATACGAGCAGTACTTC. Using reference TRBV28 and TRBJ2-7 for the parts outside the CDR3, the full variable domain is DVKVTQSSRYLVKRTGEKVFLECVQDMDHENMFWYRQDPGLGLRLIYFSYDVKMKEKGDIPEGYSVSREKKERFSLILESASTNQTSMYLCASRPQLAGVSYEQYFGPGTRLTVT.

The V call is TRBV13, the J call TRBJ2-5; D is possibly TRBD2 (5 bases). Germline V gene sequence: CDR1 PRHDT, CDR2 FYEKMQ (reference sequence). Between the trimmed V and J ends, which lost 5 bases and 4 bases, there was a span of 17 bases. The CDR3 consists of 15 residues. This CDR3 reads CASSPPSGVGETQYF. The CDR3 nucleotides are TGTGCCAGCAGCCCGCCCTCCGGGGTTGGAGAGACCCAGTACTTC.

This clone has only one observation. The chain couples TRBV18 to TRBJ2-5; D remains unclear. Germline V lookup: CDR1 KGHSH, CDR2 LQKENI. CDR3 length: 16 amino acids. Trimming took 3 bases from V and 0 from J, leaving 14 bases between them. The CDR3 loop reads CASSPRAARDQETQYF. DNA for the CDR3: TGTGCCAGCTCACCCAGAGCAGCGAGAGACCAAGAGACCCAGTACTTC.

This chain links TRBV11-2 with TRBJ2-5; maybe TRBD2 (5 bases). The better agreement between TRBJ2-7 and the DNA end casts doubt on the J call. The CDR3 is 14 amino acids. CDR1 is SGHAT and CDR2 is FQNNGV in the germline V gene. CDR3 residues: CASSSPGLSYEQYF. CDR3 nucleotide sequence: TGTGCCAGCAGCTCTCCAGGACTTTCCTACGAGCAGTACTTC.

The rearrangement uses TRBV30 and TRBJ2-7, with D hard to call. The V end lost 2 bases, the J end lost 4 bases, and 15 bases lay between the germline ends. The CDR3 loop spans 14 amino acids. The V gene's germline CDR1 is GTSNPN and CDR2 SVGIG (reference sequence). CDR3 amino acids: CAWSLGTTSYEQYF. The DNA for the CDR3 is TGTGCCTGGAGTCTCGGCACTACCTCTTACGAGCAGTACTTC.

The chain recombines TRBV30 with TRBJ2-1; 8 bases map to TRBD2. This CDR3 has 14 residues. The V gene end was trimmed by 0 bases and the J gene end by 8 bases; junction bases not matched to a gene: 6. CDR1 is GTSNPN and CDR2 is SVGIG in the germline V gene (reference sequence). The CDR3 bases are TGTGCCTGGAGTGTCGGACTAGCTCTGCATGAGCAGTTCTTC. Protein product: CAWSVGLALHEQFF.

This chain joins TRBV28 and TRBJ1-5; TRBD1 matches at 7 bases. CDR1 MDHEN and CDR2 SYDVKM come from the germline V gene. There are 15 residues in the CDR3. V was clipped by 5 bases and J by 0 bases; unmatched bases: 4. The CDR3 coding sequence is TGTGCCAGCAGTAAGGACAGGTATAGCAATCAGCCCCAGCATTTT. It specifies CASSKDRYSNQPQHF.

The rearrangement joins TRBV10-1 to TRBJ2-7, with TRBD2 matching 12 bases. Germline values: CDR1 WNHNN, CDR2 SYGVQD (reference sequence). Losses at the gene ends were 7 bases for V and 5 bases for J; bases not matched to a gene: 9. This CDR3 spans 15 amino acids. CDR3 sequence (DNA): TGCGCCAGCACCCCACTAGCGGGGGGTGCACACGAGCAGTACTTC. Its translation is CASTPLAGGAHEQYF.

The V gene is TRBV5-1, the J gene TRBJ1-2; TRBD1 might be the D (6 bases). Between the trimmed V and J ends, which lost 6 bases and 4 bases, there was a span of 16 bases. Germline CDR1 is SGHRS and CDR2 is YFSETQ. The CDR3 totals 14 residues. The DNA of the CDR3 is TGCGCCAGCACCGCTCCGGACAGCTCCTATGGCTACACCTTC. This translates into CASTAPDSSYGYTF.

The chain couples TRBV9 to TRBJ1-1; TRBD1 might be the D (5 bases). The CDR3 has 14 residues. The germline V gene encodes CDR1 SGDLS and CDR2 YYNGEE. V was trimmed by 4 bases and J by 1 base, leaving 11 bases between them. CDR3 sequence: CASSSTTGNTEAFF. CDR3 sequence (DNA): TGTGCCAGCAGCTCGACAACAGGGAACACTGAAGCTTTCTTT.

This clone was recorded a few times. This chain uses TRBV25-1 with TRBJ2-1; 9 nucleotides agree with TRBD1. The CDR3 extends over 16 amino acids. V gave up 1 base and J gave up 3 bases; unmatched junction bases: 4. CDR1 MGHDK and CDR2 SYGVNS come from the germline V gene. The chain's CDR3 is CASSELGTGNYNEQFF. The DNA for the CDR3 is TGTGCCAGCAGTGAATTGGGGACAGGGAACTACAATGAGCAGTTCTTC. Supplemented by reference TRBV25-1 and TRBJ2-1, the full variable domain reads EADIYQTPRYLVIGTGKKITLECSQTMGHDKMYWYQQDPGMELHLIHYSYGVNSTEKGDLSSESTVSRIRTEHFPLTLESARPSHTSQYLCASSELGTGNYNEQFFGPGTRLTVL.

This chain joins TRBV25-1 and TRBJ1-2; 9 positions agree with TRBD1. Losses at the gene ends were 6 bases for V and 4 bases for J; bases not matched to a gene: 3. The CDR3 consists of 13 residues. Germline loops: CDR1 MGHDK, CDR2 SYGVNS. CDR3 protein: CASRTGGGYGYTF. CDR3 sequence (DNA): TGTGCCAGCAGAACAGGGGGCGGCTATGGCTACACCTTC.

This rearrangement joins TRBV9 to TRBJ1-2; D is unclear. Trimming stripped 0 bases from V and 5 bases from J, with 8 bases between. CDR1 and CDR2 (germline): SGDLS, YYNGEE. This CDR3 is built from 13 residues. The CDR3: CASSVDFQYGYTF. The CDR3 DNA reads as TGTGCCAGCAGCGTAGATTTTCAATATGGCTACACCTTC.

V and J are TRBV2 and TRBJ2-1; 14 positions agree with TRBD2. The germline gives CDR1 SNHLY, CDR2 FYNNEI. The CDR3 is made up of 15 amino acids. The trim removed 7 bases at V and 8 bases at J, leaving 7 bases unmatched. Written as DNA, the CDR3 is TGTGCCAGCACGACTAGCGGGGGGGCAGTCTATGAGCAGTTCTTC. The encoded protein is CASTTSGGAVYEQFF.

DNA for the CDR3: TGTGCCAGCAGCTTGGGACAGAATCAGCCCCAGCATTTT. Its translation is CASSLGQNQPQHF. This rearrangement joins TRBV11-2 to TRBJ1-5, with TRBD1 matching over 7 bases. Germline CDR1 reads SGHAT; CDR2 reads FQNNGV. The CDR3 totals 13 residues. V was pared by 3 bases and J by 4 bases, with 0 bases of the junction left unmatched. Full variable domain (missing parts from reference TRBV11-2 and TRBJ1-5): EAGVAQSPRYKIIEKRQSVAFWCNPISGHATLYWYQQILGQGPKLLIQFQNNGVVDDSQLPKDRFSAERLKGVDSTLKIQPAKLEDSAVYLCASSLGQNQPQHFGDGTRLSIL.

The rearrangement joins TRBV2 to TRBJ2-7; 9 bases agree with TRBD2. Germline trimming cut 6 bases from V and 3 bases from J; bases unmatched to any gene: 9. CDR1 is SNHLY, CDR2 FYNNEI, per germline. The CDR3 is 15 residues long. In DNA, the CDR3 is TGTGCCAGCAGCCTGCGGGGGGGGCCCCGCTACGAGCAGTACTTC. Its translation is CASSLRGGPRYEQYF.

The V and J genes are TRBV27 and TRBJ1-1; 7 bases are a match to TRBD1. The CDR3 loop spans 13 amino acids. V lost 2 bases and J lost 3; bases outside the gene matches: 0. CDR1 is MNHEY and CDR2 is SMNVEV in the germline V gene (reference sequence). Here the CDR3 reads CASSLDRDTEAFF. The CDR3 nucleotides read TGTGCCAGCAGTTTAGACAGGGACACTGAAGCTTTCTTT.

CDR3 in amino acids: CASSGQSNQPQHF. CDR3 sequence (DNA): TGTGCCAGCAGCGGACAGAGCAATCAGCCCCAGCATTTT. This chain links TRBV6-1 with TRBJ1-5; D is possibly TRBD1 (6 bases). Germline CDR1 is MNHNS and CDR2 is SASEGT. V lost 6 bases and J 1 base, leaving 7 bases between the germline ends. This CDR3 has 13 amino acids.

This chain links TRBV7-2 with TRBJ2-7, with a weak D call TRBD1 (6 bases). Trimming took off 1 base at V and 6 bases at J, with 16 bases between the two ends. CDR1 is SGHTA and CDR2 is FQGNSA in the germline V gene. The CDR3 extends over 15 amino acids. CDR3 sequence: CASSLDLSRGGEQYF. Written as DNA, the CDR3 is TGTGCCAGCAGCTTAGATTTGTCCAGGGGCGGCGAGCAGTACTTC.

The rearrangement joins TRBV13 to TRBJ1-1; 7 nucleotides match TRBD1. Germline loops: CDR1 PRHDT, CDR2 FYEKMQ (reference sequence). The CDR3 has 12 residues. V lost 1 base, J lost 9 bases, and 2 bases stayed unmatched. CDR3 bases: TGTGCCAGCAGCTTAGTAGGGGGCAAAGCTTTCTTT. Translated: CASSLVGGKAFF.

The rearrangement joins TRBV7-9 to TRBJ1-1; 8 nucleotides line up with TRBD1. The germline CDR1 and CDR2 sequences are SEHNR and FQNEAQ (reference sequence). With 7 bases clipped from V and 3 bases from J, the junction kept 4 bases outside the gene matches. The CDR3 contains 13 residues. The CDR3 spells CASTVDRDTEAFF. CDR3 bases: TGTGCCAGCACCGTGGACAGGGACACTGAAGCTTTCTTT.

The rearrangement uses TRBV6-1 and TRBJ2-1, with 10 bases that match TRBD2. Germline-derived CDR1 and CDR2 are MNHNS and SASEGT. The CDR3 extends over 14 amino acids. Unmatched junction bases numbered 6, after V lost 6 bases and J lost 7 bases. CDR3 in amino acids: CASRGEAGGNEQFF. The CDR3 nucleotides are TGTGCCAGCAGGGGCGAAGCGGGAGGGAATGAGCAGTTCTTC.

This clone was counted a single time. V usage is TRBV5-1 and J usage is TRBJ2-7, with 10 bases aligning to TRBD2. The CDR3 sequence is 16 residues long. The germline V gene encodes CDR1 SGHRS and CDR2 YFSETQ. With V trimmed by 2 bases and J by 7 bases, 12 bases remained unmatched. The CDR3 spells CASSFQAGGPIGEQYF. As DNA, the CDR3 is TGCGCCAGCAGCTTTCAAGCGGGAGGGCCGATTGGTGAGCAGTACTTC.

The chain links TRBV30 to TRBJ1-2; 10 nucleotides agree with TRBD1. Unmatched junction bases numbered 9, after V lost 3 bases and J lost 8 bases. In germline, CDR1 is GTSNPN, CDR2 SVGIG (reference sequence). The CDR3 is made up of 14 amino acids. CDR3 protein: CAWSRPGTGVGYTF. Here the CDR3 DNA reads TGTGCCTGGAGCCGTCCCGGGACAGGGGTCGGCTACACCTTC.

The chain combines TRBV5-1 with TRBJ2-7; D is unresolved. CDR1 SGHRS and CDR2 YFSETQ come from the germline V gene. V shed 0 bases and J shed 6 bases, with 16 bases lying between them. The CDR3 is 15 amino acids. CDR3 in amino acids: CASSLGALTGSEQYF. The CDR3 bases are TGCGCCAGCAGCTTGGGGGCCCTTACCGGAAGCGAGCAGTACTTC.

The rearrangement joins TRBV2 to TRBJ1-5; 7 nucleotides match TRBD1. The germline gives CDR1 SNHLY, CDR2 FYNNEI. CDR3 length: 15 residues. Trimming cost V 6 bases and J 7 bases; bases outside gene matches: 12. CDR3 coding DNA: TGTGCCAGCAGGCGCGAGGGGGCTGTAGGGCAGCCCCAGCATTTT. It codes for CASRREGAVGQPQHF.

The V and J genes are TRBV7-9 and TRBJ1-5; tentatively, D is TRBD1 (6 bases). The CDR3 has 15 residues. Trimming took off 0 bases at V and 5 bases at J, with 11 bases between the two ends. Germline V gene sequence: CDR1 SEHNR, CDR2 FQNEAQ (reference sequence). The CDR3 sequence is CASSLAGGSHQPQHF. In DNA, the CDR3 is TGTGCCAGCAGCTTAGCAGGGGGTAGTCATCAGCCCCAGCATTTT.